Below are 29 T cell receptor beta chains sequenced from a single sample in a study of cytomegalovirus exposure and HLA in healthy donors. 60 Vbeta and 13 Jbeta primers were used in PCR. The table came from immunoSEQ multiplex PCR; TCRdb's copy has only in-frame clones and leaves some out. The table shows around 38,000 clones, with about 66% occurring only once. Sequenced material: PBMCs. The receptors stem from a middle-aged man in good health and CMV-seropositive.

This clone was observed a handful of times. The V call is TRBV10-3, the J call TRBJ2-5, with D perhaps matching TRBD2 (6 bases). The CDR3 spans 15 residues. V was pared by 0 bases and J by 4 bases, with 12 bases between. Germline lookup yields CDR1 ENHRY and CDR2 SYGVKD. Here the CDR3 reads CAISESPTRPETQYF. CDR3 sequence (DNA): TGTGCCATCAGTGAGTCCCCGACTAGGCCAGAGACCCAGTACTTC.

The CDR3 loop is CASSFGQGSTDTQYF. The CDR3 nucleotides read TGCGCCAGCAGCTTTGGACAGGGTAGCACAGATACGCAGTATTTT. J is TRBJ2-3 and V is TRBV5-1; 8 nucleotides match TRBD1. The ends lost 2 bases at V and 0 bases at J; junction bases unmatched: 2. Per the germline V gene, CDR1 is SGHRS and CDR2 is YFSETQ. This CDR3 is built from 15 residues.

This rearrangement joins TRBV10-3 to TRBJ1-2; D gene unclear. The CDR3 consists of 14 residues. Germline V lookup: CDR1 ENHRY, CDR2 SYGVKD. Between the trimmed V and J ends, which lost 11 bases and 5 bases, there was a span of 21 bases. The CDR3 sequence is CASHNGLTVYGYTF. In nucleotides, the CDR3 is TGTGCCTCACACAACGGACTGACCGTTTATGGCTACACCTTC.

CDR3 region: CASSFDGQGADGYTF. For the CDR3, the DNA is TGTGCCAGCAGCTTTGACGGACAGGGGGCGGATGGCTACACCTTC. The chain combines TRBV5-4 with TRBJ1-2, with TRBD1 identical over 11 bases. The CDR3 length is 15 residues. V dropped 2 bases and J dropped 6; count of bases not matched to a gene: 6. CDR1 is SGHNT and CDR2 is YYREEE in the germline V gene (reference sequence).

Details on this clone: At one end the junction does not follow the germline gene, possibly because of a read error. The chain uses TRBV25-1 and TRBJ1-2; TRBD1 agrees at 7 bases. Germline V CDR1 and CDR2: MGHDK, SYGVNS. The CDR3 has 11 residues. DNA for the CDR3: TGTGCCAGCAGTGAATGGGACAGACCCTTCTTC. Its protein is CASSEWDRPFF.

The CDR3 region has the DNA TGCAGCGTTGACCGCTACAGGGAAACTAACTATGGCTACACCTTC. It codes for CSVDRYRETNYGYTF. The chain is built from TRBV29-1 and TRBJ1-2; possible D gene TRBD1, 6 bases. The CDR3 sequence is 15 residues long. V was trimmed by 3 bases and J by 0 bases, leaving 14 bases between them. Germline CDR1 is SQVTM and CDR2 is ANQGSEA.

CDR3: CASSEFGGNTIYF. The CDR3 nucleotides read TGTGCCAGCAGTGAATTCGGGGGGAACACCATATATTTT. The chain recombines TRBV25-1 with TRBJ1-3; D perhaps matches TRBD1 (5 bases). Germline V gene lookup returns CDR1 MGHDK and CDR2 SYGVNS. V lost 1 base and J 7 bases, leaving 8 bases between the germline ends. The CDR3 spans 13 residues.

V usage is TRBV9 and J usage is TRBJ2-3, with a weak D call TRBD2 (6 bases). This CDR3 spans 16 amino acids. Germline V gives CDR1 SGDLS, CDR2 YYNGEE. Trimming removed 0 bases from V and 2 bases from J, with 13 bases in between. The CDR3 DNA is TGTGCCAGCAGCGTAGTGGCAGCGGGCCTCACAGATACGCAGTATTTT. Residues: CASSVVAAGLTDTQYF. Filled out from reference TRBV9 and TRBJ2-3, the complete variable domain reads DSGVTQTPKHLITATGQRVTLRCSPRSGDLSVYWYQQSLDQGLQFLIQYYNGEERAKGNILERFSAQQFPDLHSELNLSSLELGDSALYFCASSVVAAGLTDTQYFGPGTRLTVL.

V gene TRBV9 combines with J gene TRBJ1-2; a weak D match, TRBD1 (5 bases). CDR1 and CDR2 from the germline V gene are SGDLS and YYNGEE. This CDR3 has 15 residues. Trimming cost V 4 bases and J 0 bases, with 13 bases left between them. CDR3 sequence reads: CASSSGDGPNYGYTF. CDR3 sequence (DNA): TGTGCCAGCAGCTCGGGGGACGGACCTAACTATGGCTACACCTTC. Complete variable domain (other parts from reference TRBV9 and TRBJ1-2): DSGVTQTPKHLITATGQRVTLRCSPRSGDLSVYWYQQSLDQGLQFLIQYYNGEERAKGNILERFSAQQFPDLHSELNLSSLELGDSALYFCASSSGDGPNYGYTFGSGTRLTVV.

Only one count was recorded for this clone. The chain links TRBV10-3 to TRBJ1-3; D gene uncertain. Germline CDR1 reads ENHRY; CDR2 reads SYGVKD. V gave up 10 bases and J gave up 2 bases, with 3 bases separating them. The CDR3 consists of 10 residues. CDR3 in DNA: TGTGCCACCGCTGGAAACACCATATATTTT. Protein sequence: CATAGNTIYF.

The rearrangement links TRBV7-2 to TRBJ2-7; D is ambiguous. This CDR3 comprises 13 residues. Per the germline V gene, CDR1 is SGHTA and CDR2 is FQGNSA. Trimming took off 3 bases at V and 4 bases at J, with 10 bases between the two ends. CDR3 protein: CASSFPPLYEQYF. CDR3 bases: TGTGCCAGCAGCTTTCCCCCATTGTACGAGCAGTACTTC.

CDR3 nucleotides: TGCGCCAGCAGCTTGGAGGGAGGGAACTATGGCTACACCTTC. Translating it yields CASSLEGGNYGYTF. V gene TRBV5-1 combines with J gene TRBJ1-2, with D unclear. This CDR3 has 14 residues. Per germline, CDR1 SGHRS and CDR2 YFSETQ. V was shortened by 0 bases and J by 2 bases, with 8 bases between the two germline ends.

The chain couples TRBV7-6 to TRBJ1-1; possibly TRBD1 for D (6 bases). V lost 4 bases, J lost 1 base, and 13 bases lay in between. Germline values: CDR1 SGHVS, CDR2 FNYEAQ. CDR3 size: 15 residues. The CDR3 bases are TGTGCCAGCAGCTCCTGGGCAGGGGCGAACACTGAAGCTTTCTTT. Encoded protein: CASSSWAGANTEAFF.

This clone was observed a single time. The gene calls are TRBV5-4 and TRBJ1-3; 9 bases agree with TRBD1. J was trimmed by 4 bases and V by 4 bases; bases with no gene match: 6. The germline gives CDR1 SGHNT, CDR2 YYREEE (reference sequence). This CDR3 has 15 amino acids. CDR3 region: CASSHQGTGGNTIYF. CDR3 nucleotides: TGTGCCAGCAGCCACCAGGGGACAGGGGGAAACACCATATATTTT.

J is TRBJ2-1 and V is TRBV9, with 7 bases aligning to TRBD2. The CDR3 loop spans 14 amino acids. J gave up 5 bases and V 4 bases, and 6 bases lay outside the gene matches. The germline CDR1 and CDR2 sequences are SGDLS and YYNGEE. The CDR3 region has the DNA TGTGCCAGCAGCCGAGCGACTAGCAACAATGAGCAGTTCTTC. Protein: CASSRATSNNEQFF.

The V call is TRBV28, the J call TRBJ1-2; D not resolved. From germline, CDR1 is MDHEN and CDR2 SYDVKM. The CDR3 totals 14 residues. The ends were cut back, 6 bases at V and 2 bases at J, with 13 bases in the middle. The CDR3 region is CASSLGQRNYGYTF. CDR3 nucleotides: TGTGCCAGCAGCCTAGGGCAGCGGAACTATGGCTACACCTTC.

Only a few counts were recorded for this clone. V gene TRBV7-2 combines with J gene TRBJ2-2; 9 bases are shared with TRBD1. The CDR3 covers 15 residues. From germline, CDR1 is SGHTA and CDR2 FQGNSA. The trim removed 5 bases at V and 5 bases at J, leaving 6 bases unmatched. Here the CDR3 DNA reads TGTGCCAGCAGCCGAGAGACAGGGGGGACCGGGGAGCTGTTTTTT. Amino acids: CASSRETGGTGELFF.

V usage is TRBV7-9 and J usage is TRBJ2-5, with 7 bases matching TRBD2. In germline, CDR1 is SEHNR, CDR2 FQNEAQ (reference sequence). CDR3 length: 16 amino acids. Trimming cost V 1 base and J 3 bases; bases outside gene matches: 8. The CDR3 sequence: CASSLGGTMTKETQYF. In DNA form, the CDR3 reads TGTGCCAGCAGCTTAGGCGGGACTATGACAAAAGAGACCCAGTACTTC.

The rearrangement uses TRBV5-1 and TRBJ2-3; TRBD2 is a possible D gene (5 bases). The germline V gene has CDR1 SGHRS and CDR2 YFSETQ. The ends were cut back, 3 bases at V and 6 bases at J, with 17 bases in the middle. The length of the CDR3 is 15 residues. CDR3 DNA sequence: TGCGCCAGCAGCTCCGACCCAGCACGGACTGATACGCAGTATTTT. Protein: CASSSDPARTDTQYF.

The genes are TRBV11-1 and TRBJ1-2, with 9 positions matching TRBD1. CDR3 length equals 14 residues. J gave up 8 bases and V 4 bases, and 8 bases lay outside the gene matches. Germline V gene lookup returns CDR1 SGHAT and CDR2 FQDESV (reference sequence). CDR3 nucleotides: TGTGCCAGCAGCTACCCCGGGACAGGGAACGGCTACACCTTC. Translation: CASSYPGTGNGYTF.

The CDR3 protein is CASSQSGQGIGGYTF. The CDR3 bases are TGTGCCAGCAGCCAATCGGGCCAGGGGATAGGGGGCTACACCTTC. This rearrangement joins TRBV16 to TRBJ1-2, with D possibly TRBD1 on 6 matching bases. CDR1 is KGHSY and CDR2 is FQNENV in the germline V gene. Deletions cut 0 bases from V and 8 bases from J, with 16 bases between. This CDR3 comprises 15 residues.

This clone was counted only a few times. The sample has other DNA sequences that encode this CDR3 too. The CDR3 DNA reads as TGTGCCAGCAGTGACTCCGACAACAATGAGCAGTTCTTC. It translates to CASSDSDNNEQFF. V is TRBV6-4 and J is TRBJ2-1; unclear D gene. Germline V lookup: CDR1 MRHNA, CDR2 SNTAGT. The V and J ends lost 0 bases and 5 bases respectively, with 5 bases between them. The CDR3 spans 13 residues.

The rearrangement links TRBV18 to TRBJ1-5; D is perhaps TRBD1 (6 bases). This CDR3 contains 20 residues. The V and J ends lost 3 bases and 3 bases respectively, with 27 bases between them. Germline V gene lookup returns CDR1 KGHSH and CDR2 LQKENI. The CDR3 protein is CASSPGRTKGDQGSNQPQHF. DNA for the CDR3: TGTGCCAGCTCACCCGGAAGGACGAAGGGGGACCAAGGATCCAATCAGCCCCAGCATTTT.

This sequence joins TRBV4-3 and TRBJ1-2, with D perhaps TRBD1 (5 bases). Germline-derived CDR1 and CDR2 are LGHNA and YSLEER. The germline V and J ends were trimmed by 0 bases and 7 bases, with 9 bases remaining between them. This CDR3 has 13 amino acids. The CDR3 bases are TGCGCCAGCAGCCAAGAAGGGGCGTCTGGCTACACCTTC. Encoded protein: CASSQEGASGYTF.

The CDR3 DNA reads TGTGCCATCAGTGAGAGGGGCCCGGGAGGGGAGACCCAGTACTTC. This encodes CAISERGPGGETQYF. The V and J genes are TRBV10-3 and TRBJ2-5; 8 positions match TRBD2. V shed 2 bases, J shed 5 bases, and the junction held 7 bases outside the gene matches. Germline CDR1 ENHRY, CDR2 SYGVKD. The CDR3 extends over 15 amino acids.

This clone was observed once. The chain recombines TRBV7-9 with TRBJ2-1, with 10 positions matching TRBD1. The CDR3 runs to 15 residues. V shed 5 bases, J shed 2 bases, and the junction held 3 bases outside the gene matches. Germline V gene sequence: CDR1 SEHNR, CDR2 FQNEAQ (reference sequence). The DNA of the CDR3 is TGTGCCAGCAGCGTGGGGACAGGGGCCTACAATGAGCAGTTCTTC. This translates into CASSVGTGAYNEQFF.

The chain carries TRBV7-8 and TRBJ2-3; 7 bases fit TRBD2. CDR3 size: 15 residues. V lost 8 bases and J lost 0; bases outside the gene matches: 8. CDR1 and CDR2 from the germline V gene are SGHVS and FQNEAQ. CDR3 protein: CASRTAGVSTDTQYF. CDR3 DNA: TGTGCCAGCCGAACCGCGGGGGTTAGCACAGATACGCAGTATTTT. The variable domain in full, completed from reference TRBV7-8 and TRBJ2-3, reads GAGVSQSPRYKVAKRGQDVALRCDPISGHVSLFWYQQALGQGPEFLTYFQNEAQLDKSGLPSDRFFAERPEGSVSTLKIQRTQQEDSAVYLCASRTAGVSTDTQYFGPGTRLTVL.

The chain links TRBV6-1 to TRBJ2-6, with 12 bases that match TRBD2. The V gene's germline CDR1 is MNHNS and CDR2 SASEGT. Germline trimming cut 4 bases from V and 2 bases from J; bases unmatched to any gene: 3. CDR3 length equals 17 residues. CDR3 amino acids: CASSALAGGAGANVLTF. The CDR3 nucleotides read TGTGCCAGCAGTGCGCTAGCGGGGGGGGCTGGGGCCAACGTCCTGACTTTC.

The CDR3 sequence is CASSLGLMNTEAFF. In DNA, the CDR3 is TGCGCCAGCAGCTTGGGACTGATGAACACTGAAGCTTTCTTT. J is TRBJ1-1 and V is TRBV5-1; D is unresolved. Germline V gene sequence: CDR1 SGHRS, CDR2 YFSETQ. The V end was cut by 0 bases, the J end by 0 bases, with 6 bases between. The CDR3 is 14 amino acids.